Listed here are 5 T cell receptor beta chains from one sample, sequenced in a study of shared clonotypes between healthy human individuals. Sequencing used immunoSEQ multiplex PCR; TCRdb keeps in-frame clones, though not all of them. The table shows 2 million to 3 million clones, with 90% to 95% occurring only once. Sequenced material: naive CD4+ T cells from PBMCs. Subset in this sample: CD45RA+ positively selected. The receptors come from a man aged 18 to 30 in good health. Some clones in this sample may be carry-over from other donors' samples.

The chain couples TRBV7-9 to TRBJ2-7, with D perhaps matching TRBD1 (6 bases). V was trimmed by 4 bases and J by 3 bases, leaving 19 bases between them. This CDR3 comprises 16 residues. CDR1 is SEHNR, CDR2 FQNEAQ, per germline (reference sequence). As DNA, the CDR3 is TGTGCCAGCAGCTCACTTCGGGGAATAGGGGGCTACGAGCAGTACTTC. This translates into CASSSLRGIGGYEQYF.

This clone was counted a few times. The V and J genes are TRBV7-9 and TRBJ1-1; D remains unclear. The V end was cut by 6 bases, the J end by 0 bases, with 8 bases between. CDR1 and CDR2 (germline): SEHNR, FQNEAQ (reference sequence). The CDR3 is made up of 13 amino acids. CDR3 sequence (DNA): TGTGCCAGCAGGCGGGAAGTGAACACTGAAGCTTTCTTT. Translated, it gives CASRREVNTEAFF.

J is TRBJ2-3 and V is TRBV23-1; tentative D call: TRBD1 (5 bases). TRBV23-1 is annotated as an ORF whose role is uncertain. The CDR3 covers 16 residues. V gave up 2 bases and J gave up 0 bases, with 12 bases separating them. The CDR3 sequence: CASSQKRTPSTDTQYF. For the CDR3, the DNA is TGCGCCAGCAGTCAAAAGAGGACACCAAGCACAGATACGCAGTATTTT.

This clone occurred once. V is TRBV29-1 and J is TRBJ2-1; D remains ambiguous. This CDR3 is 11 amino acids long. Looked up from germline, CDR1 is SQVTM and CDR2 is ANQGSEA. The CDR3 here is CSASLGLVGFF. For the CDR3, the DNA is TGCAGTGCTTCCCTCGGCTTGGTTGGTTTCTTC.

The gene calls are TRBV6-1 and TRBJ2-2, with D possibly TRBD2 on 5 matching bases. Germline-derived CDR1 and CDR2 are MNHNS and SASEGT. The CDR3 runs 14 residues. The ends were cut back, 6 bases at V and 4 bases at J, with 12 bases in the middle. CDR3 region: CASRRIRGTGELFF. The CDR3 DNA is TGTGCCAGCAGACGGATTCGGGGCACCGGGGAGCTGTTTTTT.